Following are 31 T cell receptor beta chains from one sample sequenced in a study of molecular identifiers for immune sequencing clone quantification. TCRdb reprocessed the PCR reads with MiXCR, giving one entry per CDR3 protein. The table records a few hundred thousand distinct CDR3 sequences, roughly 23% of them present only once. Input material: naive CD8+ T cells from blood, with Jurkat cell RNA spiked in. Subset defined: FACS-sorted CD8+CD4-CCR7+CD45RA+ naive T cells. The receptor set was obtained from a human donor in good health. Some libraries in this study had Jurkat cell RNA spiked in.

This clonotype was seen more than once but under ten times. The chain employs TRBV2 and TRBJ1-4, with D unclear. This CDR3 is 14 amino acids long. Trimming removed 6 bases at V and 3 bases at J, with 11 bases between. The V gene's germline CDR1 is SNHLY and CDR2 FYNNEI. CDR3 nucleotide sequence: TGTGCCAGCAGCAGCTTCCTAGCTAATGAAAAACTGTTTTTT. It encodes CASSSFLANEKLFF. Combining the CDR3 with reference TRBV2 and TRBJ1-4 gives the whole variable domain EPEVTQTPSHQVTQMGQEVILRCVPISNHLYFYWYRQILGQKVEFLVSFYNNEISEKSEIFDDQFSVERPDGSNFTLKIRSTKLEDSAMYFCASSSFLANEKLFFGSGTQLSVL.

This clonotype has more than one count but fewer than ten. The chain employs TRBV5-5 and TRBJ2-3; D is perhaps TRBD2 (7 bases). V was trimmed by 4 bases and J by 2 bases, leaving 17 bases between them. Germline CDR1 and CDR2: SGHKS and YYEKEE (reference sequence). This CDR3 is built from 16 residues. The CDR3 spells CASSIGGRGYTDTQYF. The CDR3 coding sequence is TGTGCCAGCAGCATCGGAGGGAGGGGGTACACAGATACGCAGTATTTT. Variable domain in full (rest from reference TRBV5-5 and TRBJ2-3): DAGVTQSPTHLIKTRGQQVTLRCSPISGHKSVSWYQQVLGQGPQFIFQYYEKEERGRGNFPDRFSARQFPNYSSELNVNALLLGDSALYLCASSIGGRGYTDTQYFGPGTRLTVL.

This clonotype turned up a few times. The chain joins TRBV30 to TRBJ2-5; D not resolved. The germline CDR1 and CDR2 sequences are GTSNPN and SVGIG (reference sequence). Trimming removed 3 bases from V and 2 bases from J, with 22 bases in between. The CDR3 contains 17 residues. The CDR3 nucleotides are TGTGCCTGGAGGTTGAGAAATATGGCCCCCCTGCAAGAGACCCAGTACTTC. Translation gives CAWRLRNMAPLQETQYF.

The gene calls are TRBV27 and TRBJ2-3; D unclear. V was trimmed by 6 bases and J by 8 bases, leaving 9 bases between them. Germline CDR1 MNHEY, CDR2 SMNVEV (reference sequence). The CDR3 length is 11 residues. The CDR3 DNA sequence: TGTGCCAGCAGCCTTTATGGTACGCAGTATTTT. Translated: CASSLYGTQYF.

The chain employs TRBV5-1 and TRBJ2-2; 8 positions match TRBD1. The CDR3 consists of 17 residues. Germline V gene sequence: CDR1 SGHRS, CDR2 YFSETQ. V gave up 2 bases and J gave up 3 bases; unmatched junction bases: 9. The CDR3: CASSLYFDRGDTGELFF. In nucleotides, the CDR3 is TGCGCCAGCAGCTTATATTTCGACAGGGGTGACACCGGGGAGCTGTTTTTT.

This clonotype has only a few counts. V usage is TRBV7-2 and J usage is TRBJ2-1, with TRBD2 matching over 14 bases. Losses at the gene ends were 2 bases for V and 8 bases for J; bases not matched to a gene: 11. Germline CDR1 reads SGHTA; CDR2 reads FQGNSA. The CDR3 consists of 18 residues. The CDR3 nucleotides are TGTGCCAGCAGCTTAAGACTAGCGGGGGGGCCCCTAGACGATGAGCAGTTCTTC. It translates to CASSLRLAGGPLDDEQFF.

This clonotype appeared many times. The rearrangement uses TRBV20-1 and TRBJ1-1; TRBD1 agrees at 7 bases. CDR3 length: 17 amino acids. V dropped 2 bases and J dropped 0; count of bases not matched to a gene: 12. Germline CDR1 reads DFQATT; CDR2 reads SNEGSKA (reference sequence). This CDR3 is CSARFDRVQVMNTEAFF. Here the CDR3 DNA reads TGCAGTGCTAGATTTGACAGGGTCCAGGTTATGAACACTGAAGCTTTCTTT.

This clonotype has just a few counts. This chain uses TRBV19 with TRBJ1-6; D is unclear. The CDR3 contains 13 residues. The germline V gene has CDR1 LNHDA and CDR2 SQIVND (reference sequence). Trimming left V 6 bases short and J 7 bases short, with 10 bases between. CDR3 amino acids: CASSPTGNSPLHF. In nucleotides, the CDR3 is TGTGCCAGTAGCCCGACGGGGAATTCACCCCTCCACTTT.

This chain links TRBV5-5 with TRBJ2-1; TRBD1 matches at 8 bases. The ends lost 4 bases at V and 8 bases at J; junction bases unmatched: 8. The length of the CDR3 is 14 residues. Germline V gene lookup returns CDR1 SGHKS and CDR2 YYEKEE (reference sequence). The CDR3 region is CASSPLDREDEQFF. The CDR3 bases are TGTGCCAGCAGCCCACTGGACAGGGAGGATGAGCAGTTCTTC. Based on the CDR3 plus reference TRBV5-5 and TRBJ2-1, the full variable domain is DAGVTQSPTHLIKTRGQQVTLRCSPISGHKSVSWYQQVLGQGPQFIFQYYEKEERGRGNFPDRFSARQFPNYSSELNVNALLLGDSALYLCASSPLDREDEQFFGPGTRLTVL.

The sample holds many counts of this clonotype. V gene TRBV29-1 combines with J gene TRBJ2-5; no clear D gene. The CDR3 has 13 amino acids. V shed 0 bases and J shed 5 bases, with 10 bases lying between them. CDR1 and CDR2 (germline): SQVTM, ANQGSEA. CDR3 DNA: TGCAGCGTTGAAGATTACGGTTACGAGACCCAGTACTTC. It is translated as CSVEDYGYETQYF.

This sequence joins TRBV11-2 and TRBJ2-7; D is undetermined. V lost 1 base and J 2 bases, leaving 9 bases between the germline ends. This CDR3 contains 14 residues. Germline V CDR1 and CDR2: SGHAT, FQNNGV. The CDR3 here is CASSLAYGPYEQYF. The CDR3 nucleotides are TGTGCCAGCAGCTTAGCGTACGGCCCCTACGAGCAGTACTTC.

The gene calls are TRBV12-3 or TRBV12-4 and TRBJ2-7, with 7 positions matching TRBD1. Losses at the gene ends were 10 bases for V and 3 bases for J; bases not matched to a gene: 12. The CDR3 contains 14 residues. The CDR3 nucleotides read TGTGCCACCTCGACAGGGAGCAATGGCTACGAGCAGTACTTC. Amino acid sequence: CATSTGSNGYEQYF.

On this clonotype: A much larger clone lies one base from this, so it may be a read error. DNA of the CDR3: TGTGCCAGCAGTTTGGTAGCGGGGAGCTCCTACGGGCAGTACTTC. It encodes CASSLVAGSSYGQYF. The V call is TRBV28, the J call TRBJ2-7, with 8 positions matching TRBD2. Germline CDR1 reads MDHEN; CDR2 reads SYDVKM. CDR3 size: 15 residues. Together with reference TRBV28 and TRBJ2-7, the CDR3 gives the full variable domain: DVKVTQSSRYLVKRTGEKVFLECVQDMDHENMFWYRQDPGLGLRLIYFSYDVKMKEKGDIPEGYSVSREKKERFSLILESASTNQTSMYLCASSLVAGSSYGQYFGPGTRLTVT.

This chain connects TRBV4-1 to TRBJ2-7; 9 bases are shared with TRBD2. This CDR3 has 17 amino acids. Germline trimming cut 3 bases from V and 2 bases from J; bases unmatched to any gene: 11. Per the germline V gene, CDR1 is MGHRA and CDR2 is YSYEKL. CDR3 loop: CASSHGNSGGATYEQYF. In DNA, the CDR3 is TGCGCCAGCAGCCACGGAAATAGCGGGGGTGCGACCTACGAGCAGTACTTC.

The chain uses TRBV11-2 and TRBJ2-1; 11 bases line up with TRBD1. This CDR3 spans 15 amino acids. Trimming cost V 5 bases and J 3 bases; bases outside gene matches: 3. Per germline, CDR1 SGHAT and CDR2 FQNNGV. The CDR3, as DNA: TGTGCCAGCAGCCTCGGGACAGGGGGCTACAATGAGCAGTTCTTC. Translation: CASSLGTGGYNEQFF.

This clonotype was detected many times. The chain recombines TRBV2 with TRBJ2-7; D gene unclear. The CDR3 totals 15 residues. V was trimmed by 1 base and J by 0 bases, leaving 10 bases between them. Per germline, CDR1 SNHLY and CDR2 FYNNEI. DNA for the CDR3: TGTGCCAGCAGTGAAGGGCCTCTGAGCTCCTACGAGCAGTACTTC. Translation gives CASSEGPLSSYEQYF.

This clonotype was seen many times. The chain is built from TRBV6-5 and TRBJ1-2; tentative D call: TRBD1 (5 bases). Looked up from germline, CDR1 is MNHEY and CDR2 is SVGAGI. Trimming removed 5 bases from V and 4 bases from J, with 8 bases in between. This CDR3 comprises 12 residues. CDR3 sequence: CASSEDSYGYTF. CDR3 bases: TGTGCCAGCAGTGAAGACAGCTATGGCTACACCTTC.

CDR3 nucleotide sequence: TGTGCCATCAGTGGCGGTCCCGGGACAGGGTCCTACAATGAGCAGTTCTTC. This translates into CAISGGPGTGSYNEQFF. This rearrangement joins TRBV10-3 to TRBJ2-1; 9 bases fit TRBD1. V lost 4 bases to trimming and J lost 1 base; unmatched junction nucleotides: 8. The CDR3 is 17 amino acids. The V gene's germline CDR1 is ENHRY and CDR2 SYGVKD.

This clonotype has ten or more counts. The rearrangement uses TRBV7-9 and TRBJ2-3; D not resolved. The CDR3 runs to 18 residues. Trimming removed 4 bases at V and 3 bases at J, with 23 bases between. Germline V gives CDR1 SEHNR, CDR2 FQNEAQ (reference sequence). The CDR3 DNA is TGTGCCAGCAGCTCAACGGATCTAAGCCGATTTAGGACAGATACGCAGTATTTT. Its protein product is CASSSTDLSRFRTDTQYF.

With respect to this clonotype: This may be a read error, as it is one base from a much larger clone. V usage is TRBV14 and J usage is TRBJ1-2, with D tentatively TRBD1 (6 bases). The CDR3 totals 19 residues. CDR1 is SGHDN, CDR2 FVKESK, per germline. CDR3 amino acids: CAGSQESGGYHPRGYGYTF. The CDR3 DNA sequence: TGTGCCGGCAGCCAAGAGTCGGGGGGCTACCACCCCAGGGGCTATGGCTACACCTTC.

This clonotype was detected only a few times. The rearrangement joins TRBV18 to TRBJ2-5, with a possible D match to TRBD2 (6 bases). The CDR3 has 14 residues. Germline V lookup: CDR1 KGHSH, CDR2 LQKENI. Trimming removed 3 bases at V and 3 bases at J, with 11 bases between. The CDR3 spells CASSPPRGEETQYF. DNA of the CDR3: TGTGCCAGCTCACCCCCGCGGGGTGAAGAGACCCAGTACTTC.

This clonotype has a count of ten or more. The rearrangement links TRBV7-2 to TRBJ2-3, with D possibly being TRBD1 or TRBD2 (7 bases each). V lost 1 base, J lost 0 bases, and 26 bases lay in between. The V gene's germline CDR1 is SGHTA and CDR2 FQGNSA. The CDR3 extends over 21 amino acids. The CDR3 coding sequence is TGTGCCAGCAGCTTAGGGAGAGGGGGCTCTAGCGGAGGGTCTAGCACAGATACGCAGTATTTT. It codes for CASSLGRGGSSGGSSTDTQYF.

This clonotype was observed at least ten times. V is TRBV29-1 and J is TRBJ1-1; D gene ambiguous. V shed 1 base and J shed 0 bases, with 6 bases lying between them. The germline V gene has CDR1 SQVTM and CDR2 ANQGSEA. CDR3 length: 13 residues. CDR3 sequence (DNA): TGCAGCGTTGAAGGCCAACTGAACACTGAAGCTTTCTTT. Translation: CSVEGQLNTEAFF.

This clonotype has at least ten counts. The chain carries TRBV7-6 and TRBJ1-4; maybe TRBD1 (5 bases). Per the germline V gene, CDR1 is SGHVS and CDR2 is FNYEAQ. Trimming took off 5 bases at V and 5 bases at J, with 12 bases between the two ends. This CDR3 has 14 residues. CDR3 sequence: CASSPRRGNEKLFF. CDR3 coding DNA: TGTGCCAGCAGCCCGCGACGGGGGAATGAAAAACTGTTTTTT. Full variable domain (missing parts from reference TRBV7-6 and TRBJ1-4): GAGVSQSPRYKVTKRGQDVALRCDPISGHVSLYWYRQALGQGPEFLTYFNYEAQQDKSGLPNDRFSAERPEGSISTLTIQRTEQRDSAMYRCASSPRRGNEKLFFGSGTQLSVL.

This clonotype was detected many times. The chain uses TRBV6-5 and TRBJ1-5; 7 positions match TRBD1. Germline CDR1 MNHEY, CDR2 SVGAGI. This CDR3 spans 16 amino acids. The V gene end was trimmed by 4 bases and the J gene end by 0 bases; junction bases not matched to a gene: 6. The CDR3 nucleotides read TGTGCCAGCAGTTCCGGGACAGACCTTAGCAATCAGCCCCAGCATTTT. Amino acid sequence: CASSSGTDLSNQPQHF.

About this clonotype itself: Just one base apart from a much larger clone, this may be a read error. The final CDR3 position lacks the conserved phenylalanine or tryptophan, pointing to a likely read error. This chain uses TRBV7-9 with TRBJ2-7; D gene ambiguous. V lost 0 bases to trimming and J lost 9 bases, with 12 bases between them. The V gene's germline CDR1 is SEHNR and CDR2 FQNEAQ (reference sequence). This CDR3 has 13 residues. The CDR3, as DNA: TGTGCCAGCAGCTTAGCCCCAGAGGAATGGCAGTACTAC. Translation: CASSLAPEEWQYY.

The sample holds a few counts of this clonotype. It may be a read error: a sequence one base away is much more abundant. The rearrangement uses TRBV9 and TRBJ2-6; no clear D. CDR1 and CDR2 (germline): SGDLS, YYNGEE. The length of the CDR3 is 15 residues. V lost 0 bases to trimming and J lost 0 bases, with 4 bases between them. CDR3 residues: CASSVGSSGANVLTF. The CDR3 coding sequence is TGTGCCAGCAGCGTAGGTAGCTCTGGGGCCAACGTCCTGACTTTC.

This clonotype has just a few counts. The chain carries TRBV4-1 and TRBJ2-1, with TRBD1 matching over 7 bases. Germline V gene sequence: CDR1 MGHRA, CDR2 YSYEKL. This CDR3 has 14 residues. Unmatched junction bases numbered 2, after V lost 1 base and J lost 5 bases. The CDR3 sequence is CASSQGDRNNEQFF. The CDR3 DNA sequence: TGCGCCAGCAGCCAAGGGGACAGAAACAATGAGCAGTTCTTC.

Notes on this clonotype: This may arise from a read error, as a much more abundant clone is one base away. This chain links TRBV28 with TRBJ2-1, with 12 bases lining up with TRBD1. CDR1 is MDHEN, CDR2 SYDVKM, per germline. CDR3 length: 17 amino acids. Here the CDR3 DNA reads TGTGCCAGCAGTTTATGGCCCGGGGACAGGGGGCAAGGGGAGCAGTCCTTC. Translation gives CASSLWPGDRGQGEQSF.

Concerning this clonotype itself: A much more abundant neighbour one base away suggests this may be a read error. CDR3 nucleotides: TGTGCCGGCAGCCACCCCACAGGGGAGAGCACAGATACGCAGTATTTT. Translated: CAGSHPTGESTDTQYF. The V and J genes are TRBV13 and TRBJ2-3; 7 positions match TRBD1. The CDR3 runs to 16 residues. CDR1 is PRHDT, CDR2 FYEKMQ, per germline (reference sequence).

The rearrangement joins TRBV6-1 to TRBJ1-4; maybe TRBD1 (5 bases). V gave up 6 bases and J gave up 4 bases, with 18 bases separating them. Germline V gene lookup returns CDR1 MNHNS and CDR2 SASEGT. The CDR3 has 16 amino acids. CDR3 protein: CASSPWKAGRNEKLFF. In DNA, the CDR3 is TGTGCCAGCAGCCCATGGAAGGCAGGGCGTAATGAAAAACTGTTTTTT.